Following are 8 T cell receptor beta chains from one sample sequenced in a study of T cells in Graves' hyperthyroidism and ophthalmopathy. Amplified TCR beta CDR3 regions derived from RNA transcripts. Researchers ran a first-round RT-PCR on the TCR CDR3 using the HTBI primer set. TCRdb passed the multiplex PCR reads through MiXCR, listing each CDR3 protein once. The sample consists of roughly 740,000 distinct CDR3 sequences, about a sixth of them appearing once. Sequenced: blood. The receptors were sampled from a man between 18 and 35 years old with Graves' hyperthyroidism.

There are a few counts of this clonotype. At one end the junction does not follow the germline gene, possibly because of a read error. The chain uses TRBV12-3 or TRBV12-4 and TRBJ1-1; a possible D gene is TRBD1 (5 bases). This CDR3 spans 14 amino acids. The CDR3 bases are TGTGCCAGCAGTTTAGTGGGGGGGAACGCTGAAGCTTTCTTT. Amino acids: CASSLVGGNAEAFF.

Comments on this clonotype: One base away lies a much larger clone, so this may be a sequencing read error. CDR3 in amino acids: CASSLFPPEQGYGQYF. The CDR3 bases are TGCGCCAGCAGCTTGTTTCCCCCGGAACAGGGGTACGGGCAGTACTTC. The chain employs TRBV5-1 and TRBJ2-7; 7 nucleotides align to TRBD1. The CDR3 loop spans 16 amino acids. Germline CDR1 reads SGHRS; CDR2 reads YFSETQ.

This clonotype was seen a few times. This may stem from a read error, because a much larger clone lies one nucleotide away. The chain employs TRBV7-9 and TRBJ2-1, with D hard to call. The CDR3 covers 13 residues. Germline-derived CDR1 and CDR2 are SEHNR and FQNEAQ (reference sequence). CDR3 nucleotide sequence: TGTGCCAGCAGCTTAGGACTTCGGAATGGGCAGTTCTTC. Translated, it gives CASSLGLRNGQFF.

This clonotype was found many times. V usage is TRBV24-1 and J usage is TRBJ2-7; 8 bases line up with TRBD1. The CDR3 has 14 residues. V trimming: 5 bases; J trimming: 2 bases; junction bases outside the gene matches: 4. Per the germline V gene, CDR1 is KGHDR and CDR2 is SFDVKD. The CDR3 coding sequence is TGTGCCACCAGTGCCACGGGACAGGCCTACGAGCAGTACTTC. This translates into CATSATGQAYEQYF.

This clonotype was counted a few times. This sequence joins TRBV20-1 and TRBJ1-6; D not certain. In germline, CDR1 is DFQATT, CDR2 SNEGSKA (reference sequence). The CDR3 is made up of 15 amino acids. With 3 bases removed from V and 4 bases from J, the gap between germline ends came to 13 bases. The CDR3 region is CSARVPGTYNSPLHF. In nucleotides, the CDR3 is TGCAGTGCTAGGGTCCCAGGAACTTATAATTCACCCCTCCACTTT.

The V and J genes are TRBV28 and TRBJ1-2; D is unclear. CDR1 is MDHEN, CDR2 SYDVKM, per germline. The CDR3 has 12 amino acids. Trimming cost V 4 bases and J 13 bases, with 16 bases left between them. This CDR3 reads CASSSRVPLSTF. The CDR3 DNA reads as TGTGCCAGCAGTTCCCGGGTCCCGCTTAGCACCTTC.

The chain links TRBV27 to TRBJ2-1, with TRBD2 matching 8 bases. After removal of 3 bases from V and 4 bases from J, the junction contained 5 bases not matched to a gene. Germline V gives CDR1 MNHEY, CDR2 SMNVEV (reference sequence). The CDR3 extends over 15 amino acids. The CDR3 sequence is CASSFSGKGYNEQFF. CDR3 DNA: TGTGCCAGCAGTTTTAGCGGGAAAGGGTACAATGAGCAGTTCTTC.

This clonotype was detected only a few times. As DNA, the CDR3 is TGTGCCAGCAGTCGGGCGCCCAATGAGCAGTTCTTC. Translating gives CASSRAPNEQFF. This chain links TRBV6-1 with TRBJ2-1; no clear D gene. Trimming left V 5 bases short and J 6 bases short, with 8 bases between. The germline gives CDR1 MNHNS, CDR2 SASEGT. The CDR3 sequence is 12 residues long.